One and the same sample provided the 17 T cell receptor beta chains below, sequenced in a study of OX40 agonist ivuxolimab in advanced cancers. Sequenced by immunoSEQ multiplex PCR; TCRdb stores in-frame clones only, minus some. The sample lists approximately 50,000 clones, around 86% occurring once. The sequenced sample was CD4+ or CD8+ T cells sorted from blood, obtained in a trial of the OX40 agonist ivuxolimab. The receptors were sampled from an adult with an advanced solid tumor such as melanoma, head and neck, liver or kidney cancer.

This clone has only a few counts. This chain joins TRBV14 and TRBJ1-2; D uncertain. Germline-derived CDR1 and CDR2 are SGHDN and FVKESK. The germline V and J ends were trimmed by 4 bases and 13 bases, with 7 bases remaining between them. This CDR3 is 9 amino acids long. The CDR3 loop reads CASSPYTTF. CDR3 DNA: TGTGCCAGCAGCCCCTACACCACCTTC.

The V call is TRBV14, the J call TRBJ1-1; D perhaps matches TRBD1 (6 bases). Germline V gene lookup returns CDR1 SGHDN and CDR2 FVKESK. V was clipped by 0 bases and J by 5 bases, with 16 bases between them. The CDR3 has 16 residues. CDR3 nucleotides: TGTGCCAGCAGCCAAGAAAGCCGGCGGGGGGCGACTGAAGCTTTCTTT. Translation gives CASSQESRRGATEAFF.

The rearrangement links TRBV5-4 to TRBJ2-3, with D hard to call. Trimming took 2 bases from V and 3 from J, leaving 10 bases between them. Germline-derived CDR1 and CDR2 are SGHNT and YYREEE (reference sequence). The CDR3 runs 14 residues. The CDR3, as DNA: TGTGCCAGCAGCTTTCCAGACGGGACAGATACGCAGTATTTT. It yields the protein CASSFPDGTDTQYF. The entire variable domain, with the rest obtained from reference TRBV5-4 and TRBJ2-3, is as follows: ETGVTQSPTHLIKTRGQQVTLRCSSQSGHNTVSWYQQALGQGPQFIFQYYREEENGRGNFPPRFSGLQFPNYSSELNVNALELDDSALYLCASSFPDGTDTQYFGPGTRLTVL.

The chain is built from TRBV28 and TRBJ1-5; TRBD1 is a possible D gene (6 bases). Per germline, CDR1 MDHEN and CDR2 SYDVKM. This CDR3 contains 15 residues. Trimming stripped 5 bases from V and 2 bases from J, with 13 bases between. For the CDR3, the DNA is TGTGCCAGCAGTAGGGACACCGGCCGCAATCAGCCCCAGCATTTT. This gives the protein CASSRDTGRNQPQHF. Using reference TRBV28 and TRBJ1-5 for the parts outside the CDR3, the full variable domain is DVKVTQSSRYLVKRTGEKVFLECVQDMDHENMFWYRQDPGLGLRLIYFSYDVKMKEKGDIPEGYSVSREKKERFSLILESASTNQTSMYLCASSRDTGRNQPQHFGDGTRLSIL.

The J gene is TRBJ2-5, the V gene TRBV5-1; D is unresolved. The CDR3 runs to 15 residues. Germline lookup yields CDR1 SGHRS and CDR2 YFSETQ. Trimming left V 1 base short and J 3 bases short, with 13 bases between. CDR3 bases: TGCGCCAGCAGCTTGAGTGGGCCCATGAAAGAGACCCAGTACTTC. Its translation is CASSLSGPMKETQYF.

This sequence joins TRBV2 and TRBJ1-2, with unresolved D. Germline V lookup: CDR1 SNHLY, CDR2 FYNNEI. The CDR3 consists of 13 residues. V was clipped by 6 bases and J by 8 bases, with 16 bases between them. CDR3 loop: CASRPGPLGGYTF. The CDR3 bases are TGTGCCAGCAGACCGGGCCCATTAGGGGGCTACACCTTC.

The rearrangement joins TRBV7-9 to TRBJ2-1; the match to TRBD2 covers 7 bases. CDR3 length: 15 amino acids. In germline, CDR1 is SEHNR, CDR2 FQNEAQ (reference sequence). V shed 7 bases and J 3 bases; nucleotides not matched to a gene: 9. The CDR3 region is CASNPTSANYNEQFF. The CDR3, as DNA: TGTGCCAGCAACCCAACTAGCGCGAACTACAATGAGCAGTTCTTC. Full variable domain (outside the CDR3, taken from reference TRBV7-9 and TRBJ2-1): DTGVSQNPRHKITKRGQNVTFRCDPISEHNRLYWYRQTLGQGPEFLTYFQNEAQLEKSRLLSDRFSAERPKGSFSTLEIQRTEQGDSAMYLCASNPTSANYNEQFFGPGTRLTVL.

This clone has just one count. This chain connects TRBV7-3 to TRBJ2-1; 10 bases map to TRBD1. V was clipped by 3 bases and J by 4 bases; unmatched bases: 9. The CDR3 is 17 residues long. Germline lookup yields CDR1 SGHTA and CDR2 FQGTGA. The CDR3 loop is CASSFLPGQGLYNEQFF. In DNA, the CDR3 is TGTGCCAGCAGCTTCCTACCGGGACAGGGGCTATACAATGAGCAGTTCTTC.

The chain is built from TRBV6-1 and TRBJ2-3; D might be TRBD2 (7 bases). This CDR3 contains 16 residues. Germline-derived CDR1 and CDR2 are MNHNS and SASEGT. Trimming pared 2 bases from V and 4 bases from J, leaving 16 bases between. The CDR3 loop reads CASSESSGGVSDTQYF. Here the CDR3 DNA reads TGTGCCAGCAGTGAATCTTCGGGGGGCGTTTCAGATACGCAGTATTTT.

V and J are TRBV28 and TRBJ2-6; D is unresolved. Germline V gene lookup returns CDR1 MDHEN and CDR2 SYDVKM. The CDR3 length is 14 residues. V was trimmed by 3 bases and J by 5 bases, leaving 8 bases between them. The CDR3 coding sequence is TGTGCCAGCAGTTTGGCTGGGAGGGCCAACGTCCTGACTTTC. It translates to CASSLAGRANVLTF. The full variable domain, in which reference TRBV28 and TRBJ2-6 provide the parts outside the CDR3, is DVKVTQSSRYLVKRTGEKVFLECVQDMDHENMFWYRQDPGLGLRLIYFSYDVKMKEKGDIPEGYSVSREKKERFSLILESASTNQTSMYLCASSLAGRANVLTFGAGSRLTVL.

The V and J genes are TRBV28 and TRBJ2-3; weak D call: TRBD1 (6 bases). Per the germline V gene, CDR1 is MDHEN and CDR2 is SYDVKM. There are 13 residues in the CDR3. Trimming left V 8 bases short and J 4 bases short, with 13 bases between. CDR3 bases: TGTGCCAGCCAAGTAGGGGGATCAGATACGCAGTATTTT. Protein: CASQVGGSDTQYF.

The chain links TRBV23-1 to TRBJ1-5, with 7 nucleotides matching TRBD1. Being an ORF, TRBV23-1 has a function that is uncertain. The CDR3 length is 18 residues. J lost 0 bases, V lost 4 bases, and 12 bases had no gene match. CDR3 residues: CASSRPTDRAHSNQPQHF. CDR3 bases: TGCGCCAGCAGTCGGCCGACTGACAGGGCCCATAGCAATCAGCCCCAGCATTTT.

V is TRBV7-3 and J is TRBJ2-2; D may be TRBD1 or TRBD2 (5 bases each). Germline CDR1 SGHTA, CDR2 FQGTGA. CDR3 length: 16 residues. V gave up 1 base and J gave up 0 bases, with 9 bases separating them. CDR3 region: CASSLRVGANTGELFF. CDR3 DNA sequence: TGTGCCAGCAGCTTAAGGGTGGGGGCGAACACCGGGGAGCTGTTTTTT.

Only one count was recorded for this clone. The chain recombines TRBV5-1 with TRBJ2-7; tentatively, D is TRBD2 (7 bases). Germline CDR1 reads SGHRS; CDR2 reads YFSETQ. Trimming stripped 4 bases from V and 4 bases from J, with 18 bases between. This CDR3 comprises 15 residues. The CDR3 DNA is TGCGCCAGCAGCCCCACTGAGGGGGGGGAATACGAGCAGTACTTC. Its translation: CASSPTEGGEYEQYF.

The genes are TRBV15 and TRBJ2-7; the match to TRBD2 covers 9 bases. This CDR3 has 15 residues. The ends lost 5 bases at V and 4 bases at J; junction bases unmatched: 9. Per germline, CDR1 LNHNV and CDR2 YYDKDF (reference sequence). The CDR3 DNA is TGTGCCACCAGCGGATGGGCGGGAGGGGGGTACGAGCAGTACTTC. Encoded protein: CATSGWAGGGYEQYF.

V usage is TRBV18 and J usage is TRBJ2-7, with 9 positions matching TRBD1. CDR1 is KGHSH and CDR2 is LQKENI in the germline V gene. The CDR3 spans 14 residues. Trimming at V came to 7 bases and at J to 6 bases, leaving 10 bases not matched to a gene. The CDR3 nucleotides read TGTGCCAGCTTGCCGGGACAGGGCGCCGGCGAGCAGTACTTC. The encoded protein is CASLPGQGAGEQYF.

The chain joins TRBV30 to TRBJ1-2; 8 bases map to TRBD1. The germline V gene has CDR1 GTSNPN and CDR2 SVGIG (reference sequence). This CDR3 region has 12 residues. Trimming cost V 5 bases and J 7 bases; bases outside gene matches: 6. CDR3 sequence reads: CAWLGQGSGYTF. CDR3 nucleotide sequence: TGTGCCTGGCTTGGACAGGGTAGTGGCTACACCTTC.